This TCR beta chain was sequenced for a study of cytomegalovirus exposure and HLA in healthy donors. Study-wide results and caveats: The authors later found TCR association rates varying by HLA locus, with DRB1 most and HLA-C fewest.

CDR3 length: 16 amino acids. Trimming removed 1 base from V and 3 bases from J, with 17 bases in between. Germline V gives CDR1 SGHDT, CDR2 YYEEEE. For this clone: Antigen: not known.

The PCR ran on 60 Vbeta and 13 Jbeta primers. Data came from immunoSEQ multiplex PCR; TCRdb stores just in-frame clones and leaves some out. The table has under 120,000 clones, less than 75% seen once. The sequence came from a man in his forties in good health and CMV-seropositive. The chain couples TRBV5-6 to TRBJ2-7; possible D gene TRBD1, 5 bases. Sequencing was carried out using PBMCs. The CDR3 sequence: CASSLLVGQVIYEQYV. The CDR3 DNA is TGTGCCAGCAGCTTGCTAGTGGGGCAGGTGATCTACGAGCAGTACGTC.